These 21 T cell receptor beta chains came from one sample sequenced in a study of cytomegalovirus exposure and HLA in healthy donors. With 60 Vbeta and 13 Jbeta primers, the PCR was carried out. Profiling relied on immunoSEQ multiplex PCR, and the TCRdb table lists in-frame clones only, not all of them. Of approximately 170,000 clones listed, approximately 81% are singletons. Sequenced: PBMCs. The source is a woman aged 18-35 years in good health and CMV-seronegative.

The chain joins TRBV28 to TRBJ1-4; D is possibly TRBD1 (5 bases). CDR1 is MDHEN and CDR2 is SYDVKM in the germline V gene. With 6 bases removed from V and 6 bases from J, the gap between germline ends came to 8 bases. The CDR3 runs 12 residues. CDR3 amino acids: CASRRTYEKLFF. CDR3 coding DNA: TGTGCCAGCAGAAGGACATATGAAAAACTGTTTTTT.

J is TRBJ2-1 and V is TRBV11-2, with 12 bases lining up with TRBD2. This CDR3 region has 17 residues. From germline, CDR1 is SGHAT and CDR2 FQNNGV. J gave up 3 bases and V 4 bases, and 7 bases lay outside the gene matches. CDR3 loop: CASSYRLAGALYNEQFF. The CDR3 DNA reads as TGTGCCAGCAGCTACAGACTAGCGGGAGCGCTCTACAATGAGCAGTTCTTC.

The CDR3 is CASSNRATNEKLFF. As DNA, the CDR3 is TGTGCCAGCTCAAACAGGGCAACTAATGAAAAACTGTTTTTT. The chain recombines TRBV18 with TRBJ1-4; D is possibly TRBD1 (6 bases). The CDR3 sequence is 14 residues long. Germline CDR1 is KGHSH and CDR2 is LQKENI. The ends were cut back, 5 bases at V and 0 bases at J, with 7 bases in the middle.

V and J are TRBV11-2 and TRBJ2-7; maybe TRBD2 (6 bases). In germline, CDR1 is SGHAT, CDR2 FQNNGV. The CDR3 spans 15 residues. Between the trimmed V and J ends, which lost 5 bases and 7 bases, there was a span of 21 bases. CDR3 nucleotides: TGTGCCAGCAGCCAAGGTGGTGGGGGGTCAGAGGAGCAGTACTTC. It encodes CASSQGGGGSEEQYF.

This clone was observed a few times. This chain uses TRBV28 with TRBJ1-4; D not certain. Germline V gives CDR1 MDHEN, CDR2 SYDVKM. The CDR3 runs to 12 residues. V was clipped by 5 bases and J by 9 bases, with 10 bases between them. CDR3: CASSQSNKKLFF. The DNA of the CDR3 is TGTGCCAGCAGTCAGTCGAATAAAAAACTGTTTTTT.

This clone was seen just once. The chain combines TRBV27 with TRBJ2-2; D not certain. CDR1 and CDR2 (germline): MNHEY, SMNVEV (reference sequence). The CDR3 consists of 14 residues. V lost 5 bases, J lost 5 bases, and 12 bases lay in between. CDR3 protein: CASSLHPRTGELFF. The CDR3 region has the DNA TGTGCCAGCAGTCTCCATCCTAGAACCGGGGAGCTGTTTTTT.

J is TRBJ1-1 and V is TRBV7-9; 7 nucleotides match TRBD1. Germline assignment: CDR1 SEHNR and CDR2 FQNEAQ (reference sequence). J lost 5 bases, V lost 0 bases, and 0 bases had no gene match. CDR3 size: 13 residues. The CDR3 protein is CASSLAGQTEAFF. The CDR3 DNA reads TGTGCCAGCAGCTTAGCGGGACAGACTGAAGCTTTCTTT.

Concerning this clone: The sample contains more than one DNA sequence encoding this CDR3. CDR3 amino acids: CASSDSASGSTDTQYF. As DNA, the CDR3 is TGTGCCAGCAGTGACTCGGCTAGCGGTAGCACAGATACGCAGTATTTT. The chain couples TRBV6-4 to TRBJ2-3; 7 bases map to TRBD2. This CDR3 region has 16 residues. V dropped 0 bases and J dropped 0; count of bases not matched to a gene: 3. The germline CDR1 and CDR2 sequences are MRHNA and SNTAGT.

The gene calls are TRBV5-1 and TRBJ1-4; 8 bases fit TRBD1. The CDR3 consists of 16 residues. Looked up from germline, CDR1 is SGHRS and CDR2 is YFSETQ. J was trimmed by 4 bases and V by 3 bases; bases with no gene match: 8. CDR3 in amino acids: CASSWGGQGYNEKLFF. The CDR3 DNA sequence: TGCGCCAGCAGCTGGGGCGGACAGGGTTATAATGAAAAACTGTTTTTT.

The CDR3 sequence: CASSVSGGNTEAFF. CDR3 in DNA: TGTGCCAGCAGTGTATCAGGAGGGAACACTGAAGCTTTCTTT. The V call is TRBV6-1, the J call TRBJ1-1; D not certain. V shed 4 bases and J shed 1 base, with 10 bases lying between them. Germline CDR1 is MNHNS and CDR2 is SASEGT. The CDR3 extends over 14 amino acids.

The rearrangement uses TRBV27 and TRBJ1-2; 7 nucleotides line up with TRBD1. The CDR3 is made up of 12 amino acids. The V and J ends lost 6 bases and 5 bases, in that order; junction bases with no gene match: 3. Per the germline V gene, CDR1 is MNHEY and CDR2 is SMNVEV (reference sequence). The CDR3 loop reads CASSPGGYGYTF. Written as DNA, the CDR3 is TGTGCCAGCAGCCCAGGGGGATATGGCTACACCTTC.

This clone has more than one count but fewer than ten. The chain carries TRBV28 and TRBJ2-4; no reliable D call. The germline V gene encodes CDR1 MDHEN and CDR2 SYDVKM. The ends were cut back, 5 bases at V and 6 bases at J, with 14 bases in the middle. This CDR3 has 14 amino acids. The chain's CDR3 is CASSLQRSGNIQYF. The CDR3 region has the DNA TGTGCCAGCAGTCTCCAGAGGTCCGGAAACATTCAGTACTTC.

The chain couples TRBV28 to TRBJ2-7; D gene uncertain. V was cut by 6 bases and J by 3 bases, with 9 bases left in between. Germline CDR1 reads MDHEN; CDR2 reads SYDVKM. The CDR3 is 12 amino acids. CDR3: CASSNLYYEQYF. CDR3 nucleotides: TGTGCCAGCAGCAACCTCTACTACGAGCAGTACTTC. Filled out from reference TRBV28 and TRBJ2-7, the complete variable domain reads DVKVTQSSRYLVKRTGEKVFLECVQDMDHENMFWYRQDPGLGLRLIYFSYDVKMKEKGDIPEGYSVSREKKERFSLILESASTNQTSMYLCASSNLYYEQYFGPGTRLTVT.

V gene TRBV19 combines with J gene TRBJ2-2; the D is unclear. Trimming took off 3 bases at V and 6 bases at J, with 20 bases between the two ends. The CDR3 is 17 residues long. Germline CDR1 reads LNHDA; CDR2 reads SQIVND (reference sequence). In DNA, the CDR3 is TGTGCCAGTAGTATGTACGTGCTCGCAGGAAAGGCCGGGGAGCTGTTTTTT. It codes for CASSMYVLAGKAGELFF.

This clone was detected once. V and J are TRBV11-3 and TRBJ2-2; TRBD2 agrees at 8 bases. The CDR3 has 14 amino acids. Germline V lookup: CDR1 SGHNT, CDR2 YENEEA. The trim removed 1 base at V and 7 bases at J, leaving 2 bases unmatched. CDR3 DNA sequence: TGTGCCAGCAGCTTAGTTCTAGCGGGCGGGGAGCTGTTTTTT. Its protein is CASSLVLAGGELFF.

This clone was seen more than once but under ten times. CDR3 bases: TGTGCCAGCAGCGCATTCCAGGGGGCAAGCTCCTACAATGAGCAGTTCTTC. Amino acid sequence: CASSAFQGASSYNEQFF. The chain joins TRBV7-8 to TRBJ2-1; TRBD1 aligns across 8 bases. Germline V CDR1 and CDR2: SGHVS, FQNEAQ. The CDR3 is 17 amino acids. Germline trimming cut 5 bases from V and 0 bases from J; bases unmatched to any gene: 9.

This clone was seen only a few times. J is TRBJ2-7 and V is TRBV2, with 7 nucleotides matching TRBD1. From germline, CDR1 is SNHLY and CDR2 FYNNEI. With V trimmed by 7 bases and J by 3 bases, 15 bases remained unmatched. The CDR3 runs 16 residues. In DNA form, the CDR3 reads TGTGCCAGCACCACCTTAACGGGCGCAGGGGGCTACGAGCAGTACTTC. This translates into CASTTLTGAGGYEQYF.

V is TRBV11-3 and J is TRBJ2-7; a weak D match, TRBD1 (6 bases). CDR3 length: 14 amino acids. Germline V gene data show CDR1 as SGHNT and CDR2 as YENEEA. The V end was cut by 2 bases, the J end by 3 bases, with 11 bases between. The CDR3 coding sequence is TGTGCCAGCAGCTTATTAAGAGGGGGCTACGAGCAGTACTTC. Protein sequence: CASSLLRGGYEQYF.

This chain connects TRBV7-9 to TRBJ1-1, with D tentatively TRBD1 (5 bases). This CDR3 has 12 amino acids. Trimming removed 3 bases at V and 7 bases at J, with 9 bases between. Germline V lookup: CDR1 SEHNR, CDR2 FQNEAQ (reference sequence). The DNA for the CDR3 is TGTGCCAGCAGCTTCCAGACAGATGAAGCTTTCTTT. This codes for CASSFQTDEAFF.

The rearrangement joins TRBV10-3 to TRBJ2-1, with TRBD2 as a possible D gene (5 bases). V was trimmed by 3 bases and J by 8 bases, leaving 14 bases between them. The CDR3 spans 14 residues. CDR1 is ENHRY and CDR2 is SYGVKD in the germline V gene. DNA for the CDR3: TGTGCCATCAGTGAACTAGTCGATCATCATGAGCAGTTCTTC. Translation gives CAISELVDHHEQFF.

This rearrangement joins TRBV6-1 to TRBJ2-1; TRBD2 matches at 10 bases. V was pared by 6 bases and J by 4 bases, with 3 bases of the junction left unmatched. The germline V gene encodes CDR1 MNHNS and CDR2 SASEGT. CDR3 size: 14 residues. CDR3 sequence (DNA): TGTGCCAGCAGGGGACTAGCGAGTTACAATGAGCAGTTCTTC. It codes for CASRGLASYNEQFF.